These T cell receptor beta chains were read from a single sample in a study of blood T cell repertoires in COVID-19. Assay: immunoSEQ multiplex PCR; the TCRdb copy retains only in-frame clones and omits some. The top ten hold around 2% of the sample, which has about 400,000 clones, 88% seen once. Sequencing used PBMCs or T cells enriched from blood (not recorded which). These receptors originate from a woman aged 40 to 49 with acute COVID-19. The CDR3 runs from the conserved cysteine through the conserved F or W. A D gene is named only where the DNA matches it firmly. Expanded clones are given a class, and other clones once, few, many or no size at all.

NA,TRBJ1-2,NA,TRBV12-3/TRBV12-4,TGTGCCAGCAGTTATTTCAGGGTTACTGGCTACACCTTC,CASSYFRVTGYTF
NA,TRBJ2-3,NA,TRBV10-3,TGTGCCATCAGTGAGTCCCGCCCGGGGGGCTCCCCAGATACGCAGTATTTT,CAISESRPGGSPDTQYF
TRBD1,TRBJ1-6,NA,TRBV19,TGTGCCAGTAGTGGACAGGGAAGCTCACCCCTCCACTTT,CASSGQGSSPLHF
NA,TRBJ1-2,NA,TRBV18,TGTGCCAGCTCACCAACAGGGACGGACTATGGCTACACCTTC,CASSPTGTDYGYTF
NA,TRBJ2-5,NA,TRBV9,TGTGCCAGCAGCGTAGGGGGGCAGGGGCAAGAGACCCAGTACTTC,CASSVGGQGQETQYF
NA,TRBJ1-2,NA,TRBV30,TGTGCCTGGAGTGAGGGGGTGGTTAACTATGGCTACACCTTC,CAWSEGVVNYGYTF
NA,TRBJ2-7,NA,TRBV5-5,TGTGCCAGCAGCTTGTCGCCGCAGGCCGAGCAGTACTTC,CASSLSPQAEQYF
NA,TRBJ1-1,NA,TRBV12-5,TGTGCTAGTGGTTTATGGGACACTTATGGGGACACTGAAGCTTTCTTT,CASGLWDTYGDTEAFF
NA,TRBJ2-1,NA,TRBV20-1,TGCAGTGCTACCTTGACTACTTCGGAGTTCTTC,CSATLTTSEFF
NA,TRBJ2-1,NA,TRBV20-1,TGCAGTGCTAGGGCCAATGAGCAGTTCTTC,CSARANEQFF
NA,TRBJ2-7,NA,TRBV11-2,TGTGCCAGCAGCCTCCGCCCAGACGAGCAGTACTTC,CASSLRPDEQYF
TRBD1,TRBJ1-1,NA,TRBV5-6,TGTGCCAGCAGCTTGGGGACAGGGGCGGGAATCACTGAAGCTTTCTTT,CASSLGTGAGITEAFF
NA,TRBJ2-7,NA,TRBV6-5,TGTGCCAGCAGCCACCTAGGCGAGCAGTACTTC,CASSHLGEQYF
TRBD1,TRBJ1-6,NA,TRBV7-9,TGTGCCAGCAGCTTGGACAGGGGTTTTTCACCCCTCCACTTT,CASSLDRGFSPLHF
NA,TRBJ2-2,few,TRBV6-2/TRBV6-3,TGTGCCAGCAGTTATGGGGGCTCCGGGGAGCTGTTTTTT,CASSYGGSGELFF
NA,TRBJ1-1,NA,TRBV29-1,TGCAGCGTTGAAAGAACAGGGATGGACACTGAAGCTTTCTTT,CSVERTGMDTEAFF
TRBD1,TRBJ1-2,few,TRBV6-5,TGTGCCAGCAGTTACAACAGGGGCCAAGATGGCTACACCTTC,CASSYNRGQDGYTF
NA,TRBJ1-5,NA,TRBV29-1,TGCAGCGTTGCCTTACAGGGTAGCAATCAGCCCCAGCATTTT,CSVALQGSNQPQHF
NA,TRBJ1-5,NA,TRBV3-1/TRBV3-2,TGTGCCAGCAGCCAAAGTCCGGTGGTTGAATCGCCCCAGCATTTT,CASSQSPVVESPQHF
TRBD1,TRBJ1-5,NA,TRBV24-1,TGTGCCACCAGTGACAGCGTCGGACAGGGGGGAAGCAATCAGCCCCAGCATTTT,CATSDSVGQGGSNQPQHF
NA,TRBJ1-1,few,TRBV5-1,TGCGCCAGCTCGCCCCAGCAGGGGCGGTTAGCTGAAGCTTTCTTT,CASSPQQGRLAEAFF
NA,TRBJ2-1,NA,TRBV12-5,TGTGCTAGTGGTTTTCTACTAGACAATGAGCAGTTCTTC,CASGFLLDNEQFF
NA,TRBJ1-1,NA,TRBV30,TGTGCCTGGGGCGACTTCCGGGCTTTCTTT,CAWGDFRAFF
TRBD1,TRBJ1-5,NA,TRBV19,TGTGCCAGTAGTATGGGGACAGGGGTCAGGAATCAGCCCCAGCATTTT,CASSMGTGVRNQPQHF
TRBD2,TRBJ2-7,NA,TRBV10-3,TGTGCCATCAGCCGGACGCCGGGGGGGTACGAGCAGTACTTC,CAISRTPGGYEQYF
NA,TRBJ1-2,NA,TRBV30,TGTGCCTTGGAAGGGGCAGCCTATGGCTACACCTTC,CALEGAAYGYTF
NA,TRBJ1-3,NA,TRBV18,TGTGCCAGCTCACCTAAACAGGGAAAGAGCTCTGGAAACACCATATATTTT,CASSPKQGKSSGNTIYF
TRBD1,TRBJ1-4,few,TRBV15,TGTGCCACCAGCGGATACCGGGACAGGGAGGGCTTCGGAAAACTGTTTTTT,CATSGYRDREGFGKLFF
NA,TRBJ1-1,NA,TRBV7-2,TGTGCCAGCAGCCCCCGGGGGGGGGCGTACACTGAAGCTTTCTTT,CASSPRGGAYTEAFF
NA,TRBJ2-7,NA,TRBV10-3,TGTGCCATCTCGGAGGGGCGCGAGCAGTACTTC,CAISEGREQYF
NA,TRBJ1-4,NA,TRBV14,TGTGCCAGCAGCTGGAAGGGGCTGTTTTTT,CASSWKGLFF
NA,TRBJ1-1,NA,TRBV11-2,TGTGCCAGCAGCTTAGGGAGGTGGGGTAACACTGAAGCTTTCTTT,CASSLGRWGNTEAFF
TRBD1,TRBJ2-6,NA,TRBV5-1,TGCGCCAGCAGCTTAGGACAGGGTTCCTCCGGGGCCAACGTCCTGACTTTC,CASSLGQGSSGANVLTF
NA,TRBJ1-4,few,TRBV9,TGTGCCAGCAGCGTAGGTCGAGGGGAAAAACTGTTTTTT,CASSVGRGEKLFF
TRBD1,TRBJ1-5,NA,TRBV2,TGTGCCAGCAGGGACAGGGAGGATCAGCCCCAGCATTTT,CASRDREDQPQHF
NA,TRBJ2-7,NA,TRBV27,TGTGCCAGCAGCGGGGGTACCCACGAGCAGTACTTC,CASSGGTHEQYF
TRBD1,TRBJ1-2,once,TRBV25-1,TGTGCCAGCAGTCACGCGACAGGGGGCGATGGCTACACCTTC,CASSHATGGDGYTF
TRBD1,TRBJ2-5,many,TRBV24-1,TGTGCCACCAGTGAGCCAGGGGGCAGAGAGACCCAGTACTTC,CATSEPGGRETQYF
NA,TRBJ2-7,NA,TRBV28,TGTGCCAGCAAAATTGGGGCAGGCTACGAGCAGTACTTC,CASKIGAGYEQYF
NA,TRBJ2-7,NA,TRBV2,TGTGCCAGCAGTGAAGCGCCAGACTACGAGCAGTACTTC,CASSEAPDYEQYF
TRBD1,TRBJ1-1,NA,TRBV5-8,TGTGCCAGCAGTAGGGGGCTCCTCGAAGGAGCTTTCTTT,CASSRGLLEGAFF
TRBD2,TRBJ2-5,NA,TRBV5-3,TGTGCCAGAAGCCTCAGACTAGCGGGGGCCCAAGAGACCCAGTACTTC,CARSLRLAGAQETQYF
TRBD2,TRBJ2-3,NA,TRBV11-3,TGTGCCAGCAGCGGGCGGGGGGGTGGCACAGATACGCAGTATTTT,CASSGRGGGTDTQYF
TRBD1,TRBJ1-2,NA,TRBV3-1/TRBV3-2,TGTGCCAGCAGCCTCTCCGGGGCAGGGGGCGATGGCTACACCTTC,CASSLSGAGGDGYTF
NA,TRBJ1-5,NA,TRBV28,TGTGCCAGCAGTACAAGACAGGTTCCCAATCAGCCCCAGCATTTT,CASSTRQVPNQPQHF
NA,TRBJ2-3,NA,TRBV10-2,TGCGCCAGCAGTGAGGTGCGATCAGATACGCAGTATTTT,CASSEVRSDTQYF